Described below is a single T cell receptor (beta chain) sequence and its context. The junction departs from the called germline gene at one end, perhaps through a read error. This sample stems from a study of tumor and adjacent non-tumor tissue in lung cancer. RNA was extracted from bulk tissue without any cell sorting. More than 3 cm separated this lung sample from the edge of the tumor. The length of the CDR3 is 16 residues. Germline values: CDR1 SGHAT, CDR2 FQNNGV. The library came from three nested PCR rounds adapted from ARM-PCR protocols. TCRdb used MiXCR to reprocess the multiplex PCR reads, holding one entry per CDR3 protein. The sample consists of 90,000 to 100,000 distinct CDR3 sequences, roughly 78% of them appearing once.

Specimen: distant non-tumor lung tissue. The source of this sequence is a man between 60 and 70 years old with small cell lung cancer. The chain employs TRBV11-2 and TRBJ2-3; TRBD2 might be the D (5 bases). The CDR3 DNA sequence: TGTGTCAGCAGCTTACTAGGTCTTCTCCGAACAGATACGCAGTATTTT. Encoded protein: CVSSLLGLLRTDTQYF. The full variable domain, completed using reference TRBV11-2 and TRBJ2-3, is EAGVAQSPRYKIIEKRQSVAFWCNPISGHATLYWYQQILGQGPKLLIQFQNNGVVDDSQLPKDRFSAERLKGVDSTLKIQPAKLEDSAVYLCVSSLLGLLRTDTQYFGPGTRLTVL.